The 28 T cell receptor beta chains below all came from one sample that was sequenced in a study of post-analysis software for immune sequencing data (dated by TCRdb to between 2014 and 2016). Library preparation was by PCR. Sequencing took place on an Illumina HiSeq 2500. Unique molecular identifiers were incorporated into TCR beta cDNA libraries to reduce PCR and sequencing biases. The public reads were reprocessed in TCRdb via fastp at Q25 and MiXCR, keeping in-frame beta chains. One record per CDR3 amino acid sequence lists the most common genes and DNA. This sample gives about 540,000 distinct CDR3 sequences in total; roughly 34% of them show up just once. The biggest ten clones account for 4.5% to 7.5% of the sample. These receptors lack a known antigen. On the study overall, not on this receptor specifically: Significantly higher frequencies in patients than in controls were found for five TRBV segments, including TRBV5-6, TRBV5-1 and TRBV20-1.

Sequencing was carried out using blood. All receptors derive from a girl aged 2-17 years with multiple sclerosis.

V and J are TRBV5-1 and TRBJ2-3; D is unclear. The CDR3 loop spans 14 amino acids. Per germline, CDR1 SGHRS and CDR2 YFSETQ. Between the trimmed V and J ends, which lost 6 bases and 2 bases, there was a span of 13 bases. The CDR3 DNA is TGCGCCAGCATGAAGGGTCCCCCCACAGATACGCAGTATTTT. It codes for CASMKGPPTDTQYF.

The CDR3 DNA sequence: TGTGCCAGCAGCGTAGGCCCAGGGATTAACTATGGCTACACCTTC. It encodes CASSVGPGINYGYTF. The chain carries TRBV9 and TRBJ1-2; weak D call: TRBD1 (5 bases). The germline V and J ends were trimmed by 0 bases and 1 base, with 10 bases remaining between them. Germline-derived CDR1 and CDR2 are SGDLS and YYNGEE. The CDR3 runs to 15 residues.

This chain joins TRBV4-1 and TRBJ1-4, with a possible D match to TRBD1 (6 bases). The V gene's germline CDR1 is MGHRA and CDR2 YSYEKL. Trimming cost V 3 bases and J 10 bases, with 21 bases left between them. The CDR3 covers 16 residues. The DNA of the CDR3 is TGCGCCAGCAGCCACATTGACAGGAGGGATGGTGGAAAACTGTTTTTT. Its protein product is CASSHIDRRDGGKLFF.

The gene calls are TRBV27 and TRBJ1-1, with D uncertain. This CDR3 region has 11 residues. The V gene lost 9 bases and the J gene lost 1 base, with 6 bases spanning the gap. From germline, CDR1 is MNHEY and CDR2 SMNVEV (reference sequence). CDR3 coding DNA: TGTGCCAGAGACGGGAACACTGAAGCTTTCTTT. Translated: CARDGNTEAFF.

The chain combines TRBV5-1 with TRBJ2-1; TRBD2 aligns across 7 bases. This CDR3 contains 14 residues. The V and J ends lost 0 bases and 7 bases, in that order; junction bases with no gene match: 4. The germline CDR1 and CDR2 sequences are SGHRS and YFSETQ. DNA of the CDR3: TGCGCCAGCAGCTTGGTCGGGGAGGGGAATGAGCAGTTCTTC. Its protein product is CASSLVGEGNEQFF.

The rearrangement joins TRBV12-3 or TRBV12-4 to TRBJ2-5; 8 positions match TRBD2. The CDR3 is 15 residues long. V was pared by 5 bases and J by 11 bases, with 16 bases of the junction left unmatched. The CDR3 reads CASSNGRALGSEQYF. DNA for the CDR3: TGTGCCAGCAGTAACGGGAGGGCCCTAGGGAGTGAGCAGTACTTC.

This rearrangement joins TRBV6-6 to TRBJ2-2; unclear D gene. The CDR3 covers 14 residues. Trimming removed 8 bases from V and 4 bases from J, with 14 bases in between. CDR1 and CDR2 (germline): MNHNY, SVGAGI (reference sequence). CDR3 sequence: CASGPRVGTGELFF. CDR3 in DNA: TGTGCCAGCGGCCCGCGAGTGGGCACCGGGGAGCTGTTTTTT.

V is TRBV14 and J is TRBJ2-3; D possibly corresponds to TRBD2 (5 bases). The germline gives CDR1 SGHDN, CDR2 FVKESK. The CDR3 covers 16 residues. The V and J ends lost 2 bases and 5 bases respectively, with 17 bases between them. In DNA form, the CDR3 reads TGTGCCAGCAGCCAACCCGGGAAAATCCGGGGAGATACGCAGTATTTT. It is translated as CASSQPGKIRGDTQYF.

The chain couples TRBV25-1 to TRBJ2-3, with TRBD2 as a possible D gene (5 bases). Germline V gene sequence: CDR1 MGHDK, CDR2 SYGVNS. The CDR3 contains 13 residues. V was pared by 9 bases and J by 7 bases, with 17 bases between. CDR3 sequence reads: CASFSVFGHTQYF. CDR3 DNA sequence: TGTGCCAGTTTTAGCGTTTTCGGTCATACGCAGTATTTT.

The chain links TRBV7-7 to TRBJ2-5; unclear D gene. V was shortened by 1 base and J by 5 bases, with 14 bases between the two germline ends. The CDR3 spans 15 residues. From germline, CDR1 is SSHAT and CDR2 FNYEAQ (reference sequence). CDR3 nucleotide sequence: TGTGCCAGCAGCTTAGGGTCAAGTTTTTCGGAGACCCAGTACTTC. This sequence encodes CASSLGSSFSETQYF.

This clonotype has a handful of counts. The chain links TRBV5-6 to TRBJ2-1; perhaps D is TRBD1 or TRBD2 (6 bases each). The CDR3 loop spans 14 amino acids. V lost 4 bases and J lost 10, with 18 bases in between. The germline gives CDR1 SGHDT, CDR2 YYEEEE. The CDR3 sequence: CASSPDLGGREQFF. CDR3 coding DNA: TGTGCCAGCAGCCCGGATCTCGGGGGCAGGGAGCAGTTCTTC.

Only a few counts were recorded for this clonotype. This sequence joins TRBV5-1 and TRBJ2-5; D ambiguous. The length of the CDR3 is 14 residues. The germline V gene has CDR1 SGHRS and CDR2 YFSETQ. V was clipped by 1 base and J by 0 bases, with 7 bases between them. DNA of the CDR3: TGCGCCAGCAGCTTGAGCAGGCACCAAGAGACCCAGTACTTC. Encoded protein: CASSLSRHQETQYF. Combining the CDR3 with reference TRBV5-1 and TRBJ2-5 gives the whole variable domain KAGVTQTPRYLIKTRGQQVTLSCSPISGHRSVSWYQQTPGQGLQFLFEYFSETQRNKGNFPGRFSGRQFSNSRSEMNVSTLELGDSALYLCASSLSRHQETQYFGPGTRLLVL.

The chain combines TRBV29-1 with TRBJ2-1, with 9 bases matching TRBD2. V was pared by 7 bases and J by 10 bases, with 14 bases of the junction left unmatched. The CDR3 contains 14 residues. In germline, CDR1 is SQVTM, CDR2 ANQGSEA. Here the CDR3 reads CSARTSELTREQFF. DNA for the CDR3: TGCAGCGCCAGGACTAGCGAGTTAACAAGGGAGCAGTTCTTC.

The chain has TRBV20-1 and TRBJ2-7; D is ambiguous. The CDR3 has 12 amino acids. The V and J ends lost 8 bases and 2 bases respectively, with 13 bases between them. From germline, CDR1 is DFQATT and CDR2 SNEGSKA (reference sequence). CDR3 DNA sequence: TGCAGTACCTATAATTCGGCCTACGAGCAGTACTTC. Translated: CSTYNSAYEQYF.

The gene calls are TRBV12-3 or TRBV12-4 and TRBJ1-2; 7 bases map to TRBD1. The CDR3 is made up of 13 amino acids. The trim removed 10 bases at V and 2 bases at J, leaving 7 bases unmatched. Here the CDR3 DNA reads TGTGCCACAAATCGGGGACAGAACTATGGCTACACCTTC. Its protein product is CATNRGQNYGYTF.

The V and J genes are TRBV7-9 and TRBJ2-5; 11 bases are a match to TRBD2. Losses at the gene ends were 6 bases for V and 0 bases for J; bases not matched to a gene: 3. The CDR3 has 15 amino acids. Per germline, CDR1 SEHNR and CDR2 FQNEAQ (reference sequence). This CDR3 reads CASSIAGGYQETQYF. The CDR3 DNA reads TGTGCCAGCAGTATAGCGGGGGGGTACCAAGAGACCCAGTACTTC.

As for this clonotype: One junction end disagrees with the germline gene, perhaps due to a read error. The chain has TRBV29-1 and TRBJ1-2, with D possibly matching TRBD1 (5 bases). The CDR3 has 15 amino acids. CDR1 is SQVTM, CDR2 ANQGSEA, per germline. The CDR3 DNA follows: TGCAGCGTTGATGGGGGTTCGAAACCTAACTATGACTACACCTTC. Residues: CSVDGGSKPNYDYTF.

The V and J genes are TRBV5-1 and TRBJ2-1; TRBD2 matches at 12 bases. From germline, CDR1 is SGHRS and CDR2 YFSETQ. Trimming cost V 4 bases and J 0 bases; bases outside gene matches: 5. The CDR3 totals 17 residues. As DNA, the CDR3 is TGCGCCAGCAGCGCAGGACTAGCGGGGCTCTCCTACAATGAGCAGTTCTTC. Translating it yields CASSAGLAGLSYNEQFF.

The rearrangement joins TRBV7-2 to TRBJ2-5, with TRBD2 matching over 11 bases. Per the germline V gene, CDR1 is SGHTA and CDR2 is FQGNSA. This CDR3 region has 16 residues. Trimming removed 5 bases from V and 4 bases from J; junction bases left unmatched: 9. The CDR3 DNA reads TGTGCCAGCAGCCCGACTAGCGGGGCGGGAGGAGAGACCCAGTACTTC. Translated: CASSPTSGAGGETQYF.

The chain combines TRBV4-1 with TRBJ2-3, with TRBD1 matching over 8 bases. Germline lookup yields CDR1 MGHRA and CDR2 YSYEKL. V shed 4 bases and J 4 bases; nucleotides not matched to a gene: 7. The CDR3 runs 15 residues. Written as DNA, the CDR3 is TGCGCCAGCAGCCGACCAGGGGGCGTCCCAGATACGCAGTATTTT. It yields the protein CASSRPGGVPDTQYF.

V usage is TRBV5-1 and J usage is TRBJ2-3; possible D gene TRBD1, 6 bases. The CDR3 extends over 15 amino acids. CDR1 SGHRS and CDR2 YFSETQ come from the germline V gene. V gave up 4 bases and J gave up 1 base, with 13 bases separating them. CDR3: CASSLLPGGTDTQYF. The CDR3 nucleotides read TGCGCCAGCAGCCTGTTACCAGGGGGCACAGATACGCAGTATTTT.

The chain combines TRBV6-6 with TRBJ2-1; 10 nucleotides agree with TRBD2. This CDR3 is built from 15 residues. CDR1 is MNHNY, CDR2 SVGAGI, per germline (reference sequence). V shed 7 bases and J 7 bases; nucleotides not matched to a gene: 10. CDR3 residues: CASTLPGTSVNEQFF. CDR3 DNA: TGTGCCAGCACCCTACCGGGGACTAGCGTTAATGAGCAGTTCTTC.

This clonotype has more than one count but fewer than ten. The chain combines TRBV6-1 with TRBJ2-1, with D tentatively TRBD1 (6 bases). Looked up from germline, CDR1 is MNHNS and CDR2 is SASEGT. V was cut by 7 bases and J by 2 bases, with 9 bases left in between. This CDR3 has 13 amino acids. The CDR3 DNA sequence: TGTGCCAGCATCAGGGGAACCTACAATGAGCAGTTCTTC. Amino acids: CASIRGTYNEQFF.

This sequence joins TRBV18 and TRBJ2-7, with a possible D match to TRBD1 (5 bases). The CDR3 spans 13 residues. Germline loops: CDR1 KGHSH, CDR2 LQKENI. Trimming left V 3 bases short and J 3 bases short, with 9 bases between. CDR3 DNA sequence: TGTGCCAGCTCACCGAGACAGAACTACGAGCAGTACTTC. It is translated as CASSPRQNYEQYF.

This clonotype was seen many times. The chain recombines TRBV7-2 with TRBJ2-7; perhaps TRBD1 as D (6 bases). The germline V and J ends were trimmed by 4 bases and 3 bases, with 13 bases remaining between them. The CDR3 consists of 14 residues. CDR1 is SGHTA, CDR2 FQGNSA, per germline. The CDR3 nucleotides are TGTGCCAGCAGCTCCCTAGGGGGATACTACGAGCAGTACTTC. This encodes CASSSLGGYYEQYF.

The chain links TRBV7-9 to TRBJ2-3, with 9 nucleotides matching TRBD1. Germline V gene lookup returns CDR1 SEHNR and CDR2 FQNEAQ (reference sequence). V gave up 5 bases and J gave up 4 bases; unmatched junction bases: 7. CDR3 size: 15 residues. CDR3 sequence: CASSTRDREPDTQYF. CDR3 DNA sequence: TGTGCCAGCAGCACACGGGACAGGGAACCAGATACGCAGTATTTT.

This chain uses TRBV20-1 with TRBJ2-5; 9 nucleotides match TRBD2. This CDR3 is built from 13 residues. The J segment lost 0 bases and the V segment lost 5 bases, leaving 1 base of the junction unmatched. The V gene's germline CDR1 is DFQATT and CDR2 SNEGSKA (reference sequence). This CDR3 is CSARGGDQETQYF. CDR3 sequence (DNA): TGCAGTGCTCGCGGGGGGGACCAAGAGACCCAGTACTTC.

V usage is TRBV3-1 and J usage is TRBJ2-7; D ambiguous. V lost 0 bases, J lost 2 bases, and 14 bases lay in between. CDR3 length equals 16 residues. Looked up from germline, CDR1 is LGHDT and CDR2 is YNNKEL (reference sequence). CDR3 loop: CASSQDLLGRAYEQYF. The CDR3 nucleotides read TGTGCCAGCAGCCAAGATCTTCTGGGAAGGGCCTACGAGCAGTACTTC.